This record covers a single TCR beta chain. V was trimmed by 2 bases and J by 0 bases, leaving 7 bases between them. Germline V gene data show CDR1 as SEHNR and CDR2 as FQNEAQ (reference sequence). CDR3 length: 14 residues. Data came from immunoSEQ multiplex PCR; TCRdb stores just in-frame clones and leaves some out. The table shows about 130,000 clones, with roughly 90% occurring only once. This entry belongs to a study of control samples from healthy donors and cancer patients. Material: blood. V gene TRBV7-9 combines with J gene TRBJ1-1; TRBD1 is a possible D gene (5 bases). This receptor was taken from a woman between 45 and 65 years old in good health. The CDR3: CASSLSRVNTEAFF. CDR3 in DNA: TGTGCCAGCAGCTTAAGCAGGGTGAACACTGAAGCTTTCTTT.